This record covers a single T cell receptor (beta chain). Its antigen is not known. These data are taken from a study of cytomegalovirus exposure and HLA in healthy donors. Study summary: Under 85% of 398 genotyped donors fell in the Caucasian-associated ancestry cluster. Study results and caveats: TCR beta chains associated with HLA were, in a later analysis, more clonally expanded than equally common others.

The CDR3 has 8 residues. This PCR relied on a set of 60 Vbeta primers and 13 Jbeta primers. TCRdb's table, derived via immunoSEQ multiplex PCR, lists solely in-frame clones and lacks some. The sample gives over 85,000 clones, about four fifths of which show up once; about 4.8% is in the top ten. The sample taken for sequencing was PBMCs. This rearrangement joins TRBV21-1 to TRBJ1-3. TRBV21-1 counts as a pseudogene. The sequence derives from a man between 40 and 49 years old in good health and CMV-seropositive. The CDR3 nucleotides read TGTGCCAGCAGCACGGGGTATTTT. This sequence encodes CASSTGYF.